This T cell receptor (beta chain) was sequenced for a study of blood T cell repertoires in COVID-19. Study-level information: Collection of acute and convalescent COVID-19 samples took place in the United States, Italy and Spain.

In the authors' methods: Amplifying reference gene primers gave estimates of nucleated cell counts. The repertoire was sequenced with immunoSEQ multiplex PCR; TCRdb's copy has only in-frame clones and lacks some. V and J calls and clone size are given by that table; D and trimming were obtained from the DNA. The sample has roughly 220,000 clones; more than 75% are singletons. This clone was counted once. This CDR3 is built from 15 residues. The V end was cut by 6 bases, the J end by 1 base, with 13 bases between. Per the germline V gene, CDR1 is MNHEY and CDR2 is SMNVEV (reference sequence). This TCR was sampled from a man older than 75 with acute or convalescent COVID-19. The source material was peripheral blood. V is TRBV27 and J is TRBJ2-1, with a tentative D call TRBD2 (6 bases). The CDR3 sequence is CASRAGQRSYNEQFF. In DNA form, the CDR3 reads TGTGCCAGCAGGGCGGGGCAACGATCCTACAATGAGCAGTTCTTC.